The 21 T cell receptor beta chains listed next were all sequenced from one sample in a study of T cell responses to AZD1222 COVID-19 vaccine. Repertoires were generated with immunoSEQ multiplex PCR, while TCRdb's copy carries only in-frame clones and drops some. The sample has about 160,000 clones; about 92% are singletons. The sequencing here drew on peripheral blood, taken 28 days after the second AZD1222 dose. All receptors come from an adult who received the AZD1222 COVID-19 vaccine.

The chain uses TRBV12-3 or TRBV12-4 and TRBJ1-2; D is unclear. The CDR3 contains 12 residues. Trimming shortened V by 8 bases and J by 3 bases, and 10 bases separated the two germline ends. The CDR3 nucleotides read TGTGCCAGCGGCCCCAACCACTATGGCTACACCTTC. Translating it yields CASGPNHYGYTF.

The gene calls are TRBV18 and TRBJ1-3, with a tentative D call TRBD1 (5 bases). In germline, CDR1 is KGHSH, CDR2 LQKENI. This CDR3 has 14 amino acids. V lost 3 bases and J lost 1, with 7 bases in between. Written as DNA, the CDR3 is TGTGCCAGCTCACCCGACAGATCTGGAAACACCATATATTTT. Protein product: CASSPDRSGNTIYF.

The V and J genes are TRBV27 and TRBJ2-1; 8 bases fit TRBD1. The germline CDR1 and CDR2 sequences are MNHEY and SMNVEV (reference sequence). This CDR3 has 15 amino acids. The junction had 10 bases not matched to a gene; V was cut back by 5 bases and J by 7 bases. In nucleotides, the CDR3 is TGTGCCAGCAGTCCTCCCCCGGACAGGGCGAATGAGCAGTTCTTC. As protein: CASSPPPDRANEQFF.

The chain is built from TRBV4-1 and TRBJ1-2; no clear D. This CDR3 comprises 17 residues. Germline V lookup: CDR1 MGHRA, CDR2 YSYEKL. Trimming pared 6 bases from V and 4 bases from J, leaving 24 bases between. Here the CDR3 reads CASSVEGSLNRPYGYTF. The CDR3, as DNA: TGCGCCAGCAGTGTTGAGGGATCCCTCAATCGACCCTATGGCTACACCTTC.

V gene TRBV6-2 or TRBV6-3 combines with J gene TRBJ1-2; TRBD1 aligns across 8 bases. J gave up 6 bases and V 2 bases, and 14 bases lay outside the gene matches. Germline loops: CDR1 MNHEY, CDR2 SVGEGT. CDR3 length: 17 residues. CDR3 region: CASSYAWDRSLEDGYTF. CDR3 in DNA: TGTGCCAGCAGTTACGCCTGGGACAGGAGTTTGGAGGATGGCTACACCTTC.

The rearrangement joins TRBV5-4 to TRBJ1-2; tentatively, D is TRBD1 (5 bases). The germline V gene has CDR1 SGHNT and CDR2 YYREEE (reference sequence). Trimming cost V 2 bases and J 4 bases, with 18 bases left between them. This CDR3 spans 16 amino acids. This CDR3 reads CASSFLPRAGIYGYTF. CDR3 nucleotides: TGTGCCAGCAGCTTCCTGCCTAGGGCAGGGATCTATGGCTACACCTTC.

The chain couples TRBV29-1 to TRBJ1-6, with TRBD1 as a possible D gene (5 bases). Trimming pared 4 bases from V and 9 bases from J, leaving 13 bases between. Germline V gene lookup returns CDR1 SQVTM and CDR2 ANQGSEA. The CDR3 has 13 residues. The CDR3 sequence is CSVVGGPGSPLHF. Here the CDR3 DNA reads TGCAGCGTTGTTGGGGGTCCGGGTTCACCCCTCCACTTT.

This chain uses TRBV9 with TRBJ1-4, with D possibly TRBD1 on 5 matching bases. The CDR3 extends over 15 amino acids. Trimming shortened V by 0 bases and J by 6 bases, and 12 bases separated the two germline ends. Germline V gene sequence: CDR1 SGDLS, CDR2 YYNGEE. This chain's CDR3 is CASSVGATDHEKLFF. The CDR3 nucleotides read TGTGCCAGCAGCGTAGGAGCGACAGATCATGAAAAACTGTTTTTT.

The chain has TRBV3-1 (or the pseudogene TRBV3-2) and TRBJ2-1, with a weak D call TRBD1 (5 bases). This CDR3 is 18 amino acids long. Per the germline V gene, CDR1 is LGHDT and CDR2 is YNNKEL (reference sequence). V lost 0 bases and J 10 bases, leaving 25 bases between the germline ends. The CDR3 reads CASSQEPVGAFSPWEQFF. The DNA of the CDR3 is TGTGCCAGCAGCCAAGAGCCAGTTGGGGCGTTTTCTCCGTGGGAGCAGTTCTTC.

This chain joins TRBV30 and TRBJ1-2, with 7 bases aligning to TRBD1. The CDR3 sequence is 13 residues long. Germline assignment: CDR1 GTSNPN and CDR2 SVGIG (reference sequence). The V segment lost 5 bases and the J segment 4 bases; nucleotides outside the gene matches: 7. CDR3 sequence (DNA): TGTGCCTGGGGCCGGGACAGAGCCTATGGCTACACCTTC. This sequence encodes CAWGRDRAYGYTF.

Here the CDR3 reads CASSHGTGGITGELFF. The CDR3, as DNA: TGTGCCAGCAGTCACGGGACAGGGGGTATCACCGGGGAGCTGTTTTTT. V gene TRBV27 combines with J gene TRBJ2-2; 11 positions match TRBD1. CDR1 and CDR2 from the germline V gene are MNHEY and SMNVEV (reference sequence). The CDR3 loop spans 16 amino acids. V lost 5 bases to trimming and J lost 4 bases; unmatched junction nucleotides: 6.

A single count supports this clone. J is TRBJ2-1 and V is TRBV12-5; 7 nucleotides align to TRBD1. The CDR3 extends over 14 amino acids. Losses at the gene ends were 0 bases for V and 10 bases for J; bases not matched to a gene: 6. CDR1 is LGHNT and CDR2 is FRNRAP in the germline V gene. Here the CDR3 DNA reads TGTGCTAGTGGTTTGGTAAGGGGGCGCCGGGAGCAGTTCTTC. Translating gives CASGLVRGRREQFF. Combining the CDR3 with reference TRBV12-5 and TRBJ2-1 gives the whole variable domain DARVTQTPRHKVTEMGQEVTMRCQPILGHNTVFWYRQTMMQGLELLAYFRNRAPLDDSGMPKDRFSAEMPDATLATLKIQPSEPRDSAVYFCASGLVRGRREQFFGPGTRLTVL.

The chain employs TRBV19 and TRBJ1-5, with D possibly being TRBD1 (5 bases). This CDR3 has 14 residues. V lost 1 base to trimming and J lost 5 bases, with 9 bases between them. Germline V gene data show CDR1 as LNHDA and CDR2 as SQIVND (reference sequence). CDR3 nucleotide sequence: TGTGCCAGTAGTATAGCTAGGGGCTATCAGCCCCAGCATTTT. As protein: CASSIARGYQPQHF.

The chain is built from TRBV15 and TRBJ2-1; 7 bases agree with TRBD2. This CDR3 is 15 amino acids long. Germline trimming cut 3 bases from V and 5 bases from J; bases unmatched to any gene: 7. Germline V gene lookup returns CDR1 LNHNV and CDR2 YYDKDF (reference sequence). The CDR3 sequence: CATSSVRGGDNEQFF. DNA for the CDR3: TGTGCCACCAGCAGCGTGAGGGGAGGGGACAATGAGCAGTTCTTC.

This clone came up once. The DNA of the CDR3 is TGTGCCAGCAGCCGGGGGCAGCAAGACACTGAAGCTTTCTTT. Translating gives CASSRGQQDTEAFF. The gene calls are TRBV5-4 and TRBJ1-1, with D possibly matching TRBD1 (6 bases). The CDR3 is 14 residues long. Germline CDR1 SGHNT, CDR2 YYREEE (reference sequence). V was trimmed by 4 bases and J by 3 bases, leaving 13 bases between them.

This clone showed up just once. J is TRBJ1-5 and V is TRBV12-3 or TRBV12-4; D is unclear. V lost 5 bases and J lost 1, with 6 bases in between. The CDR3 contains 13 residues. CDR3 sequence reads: CASSPRSNQPQHF. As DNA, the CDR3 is TGTGCCAGCAGTCCGAGGAGCAATCAGCCCCAGCATTTT.

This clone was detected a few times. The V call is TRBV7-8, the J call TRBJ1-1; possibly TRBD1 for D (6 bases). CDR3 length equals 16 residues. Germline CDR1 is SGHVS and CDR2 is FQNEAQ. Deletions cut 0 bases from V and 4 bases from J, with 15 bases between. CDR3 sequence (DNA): TGTGCCAGCAGCTTAGCGCCCAGGGGACGCGGCACTGAAGCTTTCTTT. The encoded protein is CASSLAPRGRGTEAFF. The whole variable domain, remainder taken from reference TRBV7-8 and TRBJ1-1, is GAGVSQSPRYKVAKRGQDVALRCDPISGHVSLFWYQQALGQGPEFLTYFQNEAQLDKSGLPSDRFFAERPEGSVSTLKIQRTQQEDSAVYLCASSLAPRGRGTEAFFGQGTRLTVV.

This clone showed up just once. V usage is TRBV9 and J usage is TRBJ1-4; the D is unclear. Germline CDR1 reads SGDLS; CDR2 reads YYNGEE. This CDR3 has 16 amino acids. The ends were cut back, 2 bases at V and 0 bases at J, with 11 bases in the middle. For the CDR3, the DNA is TGTGCCAGCAGCGTCGAAGTCTTTGCAACTAATGAAAAACTGTTTTTT. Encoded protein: CASSVEVFATNEKLFF.

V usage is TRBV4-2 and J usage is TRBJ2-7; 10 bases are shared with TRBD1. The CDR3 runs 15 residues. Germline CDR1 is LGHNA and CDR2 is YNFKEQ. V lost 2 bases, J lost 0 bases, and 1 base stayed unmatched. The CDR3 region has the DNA TGTGCCAGCAGCCAACGGACAGGGGGCTCCTACGAGCAGTACTTC. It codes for CASSQRTGGSYEQYF.

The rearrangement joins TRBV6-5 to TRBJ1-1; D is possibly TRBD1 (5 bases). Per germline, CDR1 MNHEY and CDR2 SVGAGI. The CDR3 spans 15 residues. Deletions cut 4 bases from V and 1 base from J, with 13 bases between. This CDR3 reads CASSSNQGGNTEAFF. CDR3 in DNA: TGTGCCAGCAGTTCGAACCAGGGTGGGAACACTGAAGCTTTCTTT.

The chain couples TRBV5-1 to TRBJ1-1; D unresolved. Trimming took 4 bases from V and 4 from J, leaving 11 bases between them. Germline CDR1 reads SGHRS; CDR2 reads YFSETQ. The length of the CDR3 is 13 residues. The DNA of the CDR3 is TGCGCCAGCAGCCCAAGGGTAGGCACTGAAGCTTTCTTT. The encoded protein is CASSPRVGTEAFF.